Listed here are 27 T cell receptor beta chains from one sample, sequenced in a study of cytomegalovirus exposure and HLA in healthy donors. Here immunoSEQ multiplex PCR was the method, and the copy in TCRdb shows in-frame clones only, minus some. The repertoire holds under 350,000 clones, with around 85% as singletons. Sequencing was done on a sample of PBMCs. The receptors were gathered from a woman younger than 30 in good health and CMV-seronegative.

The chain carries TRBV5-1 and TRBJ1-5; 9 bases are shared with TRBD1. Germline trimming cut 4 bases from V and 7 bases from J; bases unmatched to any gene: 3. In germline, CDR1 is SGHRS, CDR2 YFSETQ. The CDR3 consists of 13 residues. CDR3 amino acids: CASSTGGGQPQHF. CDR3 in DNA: TGCGCCAGCAGCACAGGGGGCGGCCAGCCCCAGCATTTT.

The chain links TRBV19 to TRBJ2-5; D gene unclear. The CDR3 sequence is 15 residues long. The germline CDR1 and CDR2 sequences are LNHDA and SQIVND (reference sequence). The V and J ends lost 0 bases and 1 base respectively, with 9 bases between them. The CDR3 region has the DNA TGTGCCAGTAGTATAGACACCCCAGGCCAAGAGACCCAGTACTTC. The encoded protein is CASSIDTPGQETQYF.

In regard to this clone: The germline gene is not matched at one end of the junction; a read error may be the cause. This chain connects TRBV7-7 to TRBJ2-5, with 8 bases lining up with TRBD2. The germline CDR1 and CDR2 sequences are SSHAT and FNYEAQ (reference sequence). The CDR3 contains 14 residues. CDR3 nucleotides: TGTGCTAGCAGCCGGGGCGGGGGGCAAGGGACCCAGTACTTC. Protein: CASSRGGGQGTQYF.

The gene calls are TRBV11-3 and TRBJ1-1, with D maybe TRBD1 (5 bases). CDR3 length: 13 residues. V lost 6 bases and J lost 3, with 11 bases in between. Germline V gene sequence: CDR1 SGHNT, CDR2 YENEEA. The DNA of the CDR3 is TGTGCCAGCAGTGATACGGGGGACACTGAAGCTTTCTTT. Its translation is CASSDTGDTEAFF.

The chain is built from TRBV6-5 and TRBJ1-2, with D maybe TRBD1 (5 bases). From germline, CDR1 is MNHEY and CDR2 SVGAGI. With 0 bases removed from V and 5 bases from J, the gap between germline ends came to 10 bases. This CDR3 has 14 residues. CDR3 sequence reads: CASSYSSGGYGYTF. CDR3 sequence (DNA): TGTGCCAGCAGTTACTCGTCGGGGGGATATGGCTACACCTTC.

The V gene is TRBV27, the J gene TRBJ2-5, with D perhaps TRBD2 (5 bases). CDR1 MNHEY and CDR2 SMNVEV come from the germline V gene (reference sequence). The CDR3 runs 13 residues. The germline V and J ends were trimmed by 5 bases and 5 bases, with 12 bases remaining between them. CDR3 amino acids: CASSPGGRETQYF. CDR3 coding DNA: TGTGCCAGCAGTCCAGGAGGACGGGAGACCCAGTACTTC.

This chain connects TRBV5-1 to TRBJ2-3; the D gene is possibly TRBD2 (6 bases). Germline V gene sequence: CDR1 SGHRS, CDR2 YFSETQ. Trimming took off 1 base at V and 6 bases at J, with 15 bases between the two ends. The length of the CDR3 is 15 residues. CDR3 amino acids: CASSLLAEGPDTQYF. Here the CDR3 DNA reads TGCGCCAGCAGCTTGTTAGCGGAGGGGCCCGATACGCAGTATTTT.

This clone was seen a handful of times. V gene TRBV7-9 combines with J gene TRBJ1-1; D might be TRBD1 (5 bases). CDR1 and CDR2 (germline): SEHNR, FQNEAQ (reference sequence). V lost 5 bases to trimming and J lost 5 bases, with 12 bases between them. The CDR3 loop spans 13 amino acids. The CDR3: CASSPGRGTEAFF. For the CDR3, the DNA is TGTGCCAGCAGCCCCGGTAGGGGAACTGAAGCTTTCTTT.

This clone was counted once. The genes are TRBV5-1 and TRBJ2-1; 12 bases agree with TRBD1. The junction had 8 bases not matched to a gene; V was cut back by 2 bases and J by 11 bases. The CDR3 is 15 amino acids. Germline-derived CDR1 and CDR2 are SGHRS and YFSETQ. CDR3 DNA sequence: TGCGCCAGCAGCTTCTCTTCCGGGACAGGGGGCAAGCAGTTCTTC. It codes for CASSFSSGTGGKQFF.

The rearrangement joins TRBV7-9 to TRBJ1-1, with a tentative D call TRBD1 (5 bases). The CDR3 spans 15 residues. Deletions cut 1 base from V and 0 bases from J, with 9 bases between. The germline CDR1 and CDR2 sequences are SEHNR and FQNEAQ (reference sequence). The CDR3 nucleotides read TGTGCCAGCAGCTTAGGGGCAGGGATGAACACTGAAGCTTTCTTT. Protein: CASSLGAGMNTEAFF.

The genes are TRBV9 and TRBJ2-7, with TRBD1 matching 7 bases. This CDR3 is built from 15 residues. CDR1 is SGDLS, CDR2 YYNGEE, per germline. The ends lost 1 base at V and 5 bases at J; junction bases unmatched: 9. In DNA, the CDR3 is TGTGCCAGCAGCGTATGGGACAGCCACGGAGACGAGCAGTACTTC. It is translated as CASSVWDSHGDEQYF.

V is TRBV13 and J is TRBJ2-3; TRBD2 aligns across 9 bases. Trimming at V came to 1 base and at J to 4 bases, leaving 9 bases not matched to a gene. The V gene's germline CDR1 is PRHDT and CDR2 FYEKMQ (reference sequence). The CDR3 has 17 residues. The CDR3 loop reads CASSLVREGLSSDTQYF. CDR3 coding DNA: TGTGCCAGCAGCTTAGTGCGGGAGGGCCTCAGCTCAGATACGCAGTATTTT. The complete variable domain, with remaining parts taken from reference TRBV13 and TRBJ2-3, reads AAGVIQSPRHLIKEKRETATLKCYPIPRHDTVYWYQQGPGQDPQFLISFYEKMQSDKGSIPDRFSAQQFSDYHSELNMSSLELGDSALYFCASSLVREGLSSDTQYFGPGTRLTVL.

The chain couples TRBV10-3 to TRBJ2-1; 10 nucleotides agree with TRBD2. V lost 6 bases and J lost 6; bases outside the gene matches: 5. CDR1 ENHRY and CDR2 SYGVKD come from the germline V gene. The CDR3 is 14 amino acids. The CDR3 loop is CAIRPGLASNEQFF. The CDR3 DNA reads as TGTGCCATCAGGCCGGGACTAGCGTCCAATGAGCAGTTCTTC.

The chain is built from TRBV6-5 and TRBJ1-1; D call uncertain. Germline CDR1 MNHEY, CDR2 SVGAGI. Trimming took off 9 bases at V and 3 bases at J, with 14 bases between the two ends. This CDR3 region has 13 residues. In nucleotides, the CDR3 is TGTGCCAGTAAATATTGGGGAGACACTGAAGCTTTCTTT. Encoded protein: CASKYWGDTEAFF.

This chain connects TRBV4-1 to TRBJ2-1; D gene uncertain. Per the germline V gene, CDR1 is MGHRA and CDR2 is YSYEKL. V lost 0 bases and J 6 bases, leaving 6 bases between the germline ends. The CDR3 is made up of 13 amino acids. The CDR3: CASSQDPVNEQFF. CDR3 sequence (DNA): TGCGCCAGCAGCCAAGACCCAGTCAATGAGCAGTTCTTC.

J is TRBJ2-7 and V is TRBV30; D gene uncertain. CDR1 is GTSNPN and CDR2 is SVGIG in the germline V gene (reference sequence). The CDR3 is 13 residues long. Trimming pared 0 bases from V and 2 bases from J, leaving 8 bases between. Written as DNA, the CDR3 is TGTGCCTGGAGTGTCGGCGGTGCCTACGAGCAGTACTTC. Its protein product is CAWSVGGAYEQYF. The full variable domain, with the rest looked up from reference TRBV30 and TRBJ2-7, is SQTIHQWPATLVQPVGSPLSLECTVEGTSNPNLYWYRQAAGRGLQLLFYSVGIGQISSEVPQNLSASRPQDRQFILSSKKLLLSDSGFYLCAWSVGGAYEQYFGPGTRLTVT.

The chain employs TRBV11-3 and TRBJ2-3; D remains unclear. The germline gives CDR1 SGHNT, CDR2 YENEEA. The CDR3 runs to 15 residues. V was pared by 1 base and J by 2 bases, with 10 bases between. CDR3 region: CASSLASAVTDTQYF. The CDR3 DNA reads TGTGCCAGCAGCTTAGCCAGCGCCGTCACAGATACGCAGTATTTT.

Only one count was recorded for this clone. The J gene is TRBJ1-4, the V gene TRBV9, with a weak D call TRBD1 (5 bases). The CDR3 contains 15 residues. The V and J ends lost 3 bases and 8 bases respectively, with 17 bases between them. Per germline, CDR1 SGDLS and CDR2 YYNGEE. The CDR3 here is CASSARTTRGEKLFF. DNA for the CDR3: TGTGCCAGCAGCGCCAGGACTACAAGGGGAGAAAAACTGTTTTTT.

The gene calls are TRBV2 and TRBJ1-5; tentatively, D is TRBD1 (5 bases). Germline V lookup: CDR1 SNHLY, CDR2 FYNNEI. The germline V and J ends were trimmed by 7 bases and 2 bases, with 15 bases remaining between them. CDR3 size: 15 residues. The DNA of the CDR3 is TGTGCCAGCAATCCTCAGGGATATGGCAATCAGCCCCAGCATTTT. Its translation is CASNPQGYGNQPQHF.

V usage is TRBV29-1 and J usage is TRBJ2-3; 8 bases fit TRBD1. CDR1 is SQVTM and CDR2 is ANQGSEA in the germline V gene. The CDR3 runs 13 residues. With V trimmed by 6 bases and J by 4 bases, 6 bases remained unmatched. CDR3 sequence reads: CSVLQGASDTQYF. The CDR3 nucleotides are TGCAGCGTCCTTCAGGGGGCATCAGATACGCAGTATTTT.

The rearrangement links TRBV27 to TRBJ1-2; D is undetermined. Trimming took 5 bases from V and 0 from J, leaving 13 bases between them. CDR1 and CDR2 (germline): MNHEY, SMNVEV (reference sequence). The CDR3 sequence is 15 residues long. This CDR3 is CASSPDIAANYGYTF. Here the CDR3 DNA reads TGTGCCAGCAGTCCTGACATCGCCGCTAACTATGGCTACACCTTC.

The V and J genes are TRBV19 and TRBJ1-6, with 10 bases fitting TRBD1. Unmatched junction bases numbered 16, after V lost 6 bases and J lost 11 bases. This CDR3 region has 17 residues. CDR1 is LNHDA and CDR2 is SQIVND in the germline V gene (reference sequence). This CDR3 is CASSRDRGVPKMTPLHF. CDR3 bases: TGTGCCAGTAGCCGGGACAGGGGCGTCCCGAAGATGACACCCCTCCACTTT.

The CDR3 nucleotides are TGTGCTAGTGGTTTGGTACTGAGGACTCCATACTCCTACGAGCAGTACTTC. Its translation: CASGLVLRTPYSYEQYF. The chain has TRBV12-5 and TRBJ2-7, with a weak D call TRBD2 (5 bases). Trimming shortened V by 0 bases and J by 0 bases, and 15 bases separated the two germline ends. The CDR3 spans 17 residues. Germline V gene sequence: CDR1 LGHNT, CDR2 FRNRAP. The full variable domain, with the rest looked up from reference TRBV12-5 and TRBJ2-7, is DARVTQTPRHKVTEMGQEVTMRCQPILGHNTVFWYRQTMMQGLELLAYFRNRAPLDDSGMPKDRFSAEMPDATLATLKIQPSEPRDSAVYFCASGLVLRTPYSYEQYFGPGTRLTVT.

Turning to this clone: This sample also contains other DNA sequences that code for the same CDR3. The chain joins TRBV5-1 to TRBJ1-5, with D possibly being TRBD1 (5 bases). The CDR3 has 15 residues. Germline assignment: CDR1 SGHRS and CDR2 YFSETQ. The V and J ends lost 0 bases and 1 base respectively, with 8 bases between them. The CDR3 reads CASSLEGLSNQPQHF. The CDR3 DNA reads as TGCGCCAGCAGCTTGGAGGGACTAAGCAATCAGCCCCAGCATTTT.

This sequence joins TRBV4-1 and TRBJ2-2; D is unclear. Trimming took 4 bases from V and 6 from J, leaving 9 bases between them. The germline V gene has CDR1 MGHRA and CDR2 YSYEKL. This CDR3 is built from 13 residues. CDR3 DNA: TGCGCCAGCAGCCCCCGCTCAGCCGGGGAGCTGTTTTTT. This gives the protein CASSPRSAGELFF.

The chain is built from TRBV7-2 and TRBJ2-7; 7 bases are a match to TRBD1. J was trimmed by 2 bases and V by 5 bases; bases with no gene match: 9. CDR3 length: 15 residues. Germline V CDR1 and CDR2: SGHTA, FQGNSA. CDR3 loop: CASSPRADRAYEQYF. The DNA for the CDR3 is TGTGCCAGCAGCCCGCGGGCTGACAGGGCCTACGAGCAGTACTTC.

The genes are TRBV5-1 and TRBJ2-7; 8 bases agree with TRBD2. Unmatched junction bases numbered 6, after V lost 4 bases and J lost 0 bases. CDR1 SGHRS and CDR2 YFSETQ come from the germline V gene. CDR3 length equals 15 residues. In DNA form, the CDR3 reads TGCGCCAGCAGCAAAGGCGGGGGGACCTCCTACGAGCAGTACTTC. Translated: CASSKGGGTSYEQYF.